One sample yielded the 5 T cell receptor beta chains listed below, sequenced in a study of radiation and T cells in renal cell carcinoma. Here immunoSEQ multiplex PCR was the method, and the copy in TCRdb shows in-frame clones only, minus some. This table holds about 150,000 clones, about 85% found once. Time point defined: baseline pretreatment blood. Treatment defined: 15 Gy SBRT to primary tumor, nephrectomy 4 weeks later. Sample: blood, taken from a patient whose treatment included radiotherapy and nephrectomy. The receptor set was obtained from a woman in her seventies with renal cell carcinoma.

The chain recombines TRBV7-6 with TRBJ1-2, with 10 nucleotides matching TRBD1. V lost 4 bases and J lost 6; bases outside the gene matches: 8. Germline V lookup: CDR1 SGHVS, CDR2 FNYEAQ. CDR3 length: 15 amino acids. The DNA for the CDR3 is TGTGCCAGCAGCTCGAACCGGGACAGGGGACATGGCTACACCTTC. Protein sequence: CASSSNRDRGHGYTF.

The CDR3 loop is CSVFVYGYTF. CDR3 nucleotide sequence: TGCAGCGTCTTCGTCTATGGCTACACCTTC. The chain combines TRBV29-1 with TRBJ1-2; D is unclear. CDR1 and CDR2 from the germline V gene are SQVTM and ANQGSEA. Deletions cut 6 bases from V and 4 bases from J, with 6 bases between. The CDR3 length is 10 residues.

The chain carries TRBV7-9 and TRBJ1-1, with D possibly TRBD1 on 6 matching bases. The CDR3 sequence is 15 residues long. Looked up from germline, CDR1 is SEHNR and CDR2 is FQNEAQ (reference sequence). V was shortened by 5 bases and J by 0 bases, with 13 bases between the two germline ends. CDR3 DNA: TGTGCCAGCAGCCCCGAGGGACAAGTGAACACTGAAGCTTTCTTT. This translates into CASSPEGQVNTEAFF.

The chain combines TRBV6-1 with TRBJ1-2; the match to TRBD1 covers 10 bases. Germline assignment: CDR1 MNHNS and CDR2 SASEGT. After removal of 3 bases from V and 8 bases from J, the junction contained 3 bases not matched to a gene. This CDR3 has 13 residues. CDR3 region: CASSEDRGYGYTF. CDR3 DNA sequence: TGTGCCAGCAGTGAGGACAGGGGGTACGGCTACACCTTC.

The chain recombines TRBV7-2 with TRBJ2-6; TRBD1 or TRBD2 may be the D gene (5 bases each). The CDR3 loop spans 17 amino acids. Trimming removed 0 bases at V and 0 bases at J, with 9 bases between. The germline V gene encodes CDR1 SGHTA and CDR2 FQGNSA. CDR3 sequence reads: CASSLAGTDSGANVLTF. The CDR3 nucleotides are TGTGCCAGCAGCTTAGCGGGGACGGACTCTGGGGCCAACGTCCTGACTTTC.